A selection of T cell receptor beta chains follows, all from one sample in a study of cytomegalovirus exposure and HLA in healthy donors. Repertoires were generated with immunoSEQ multiplex PCR, while TCRdb's copy carries only in-frame clones and drops some. The sample lists roughly 200,000 clones; 85% were seen once. Sample: PBMCs. These receptors all come from a woman in her forties or fifties in good health and CMV-seronegative. The CDR3 runs from the conserved cysteine through the conserved F or W. The D gene is left open where the match is weak. The listing skips clone size in some rows; elsewhere it reads once, few, many or a size class.

TRBJ1-4 | TRBV7-8 | few | TRBD1 | TGTGCCAGCAGCTTAGGGCCCCTCGGGACAGGGAGCCAAAAACTGTTTTTT | CASSLGPLGTGSQKLFF
TRBJ2-1 | TRBV7-7 | . | TRBD1 | TGTGCCAGCAGTTACTCGGGACAGGACAATGAGCAGTTCTTC | CASSYSGQDNEQFF
TRBJ2-4 | TRBV28 | . | TRBD2 | TGTGCCAGCAGTTTACGCGGGAGTAGTAACATTCAGTACTTC | CASSLRGSSNIQYF
TRBJ2-7 | TRBV19 | . | TRBD2 | TGTGCCAGTAGTATAGATGGCGGGAGAAGGTACGAGCAGTACTTC | CASSIDGGRRYEQYF
TRBJ1-4 | TRBV11-1 | . | . | TGTGCCAGCAGCTTAGCACATGCAACTAATGAAAAACTGTTTTTT | CASSLAHATNEKLFF
TRBJ1-2 | TRBV9 | . | TRBD1 | TGTGCCAGCAGCTCCCGGACAGGGCTTAACTATGGCTACACCTTC | CASSSRTGLNYGYTF
TRBJ1-3 | TRBV18 | . | . | TGTGCCAGCTCACTTAGACAGAAGACCGGAAACACCATATATTTT | CASSLRQKTGNTIYF
TRBJ2-1 | TRBV6-1 | . | . | TGTGCCAGCAGTGAACTGACAATGAACAATGAGCAGTTCTTC | CASSELTMNNEQFF
TRBJ2-3 | TRBV2 | . | TRBD1 | TGTGCCAGCAGTCCAACTGGGACAGGGGGAGATACGCAGTATTTT | CASSPTGTGGDTQYF
TRBJ1-2 | TRBV5-6 | . | . | TGTGCCAGCACACGGAGGGCCGGTGGCTACACCTTC | CASTRRAGGYTF
TRBJ1-3 | TRBV28 | . | . | TGTGCCAGCGCCTCCGGGAGCCCTGGAAACACCATATATTTT | CASASGSPGNTIYF
TRBJ2-3 | TRBV6-5 | . | TRBD2 | TGTGCCAGCAGAAGCGGGAGGGCCGGCACAGATACGCAGTATTTT | CASRSGRAGTDTQYF
TRBJ1-2 | TRBV14 | . | TRBD1 | TGTGCCAGCAGCCTTAGACAGGGGGCCCCCTATGACTACACCTTC | CASSLRQGAPYDYTF
TRBJ2-1 | TRBV5-1 | . | TRBD2 | TGCGCCAGCAGCTTGGGACTAGCGGGAGTTTGTGAGCAGTTCTTC | CASSLGLAGVCEQFF
TRBJ1-2 | TRBV5-1 | . | . | TGCGCCAGCAGCCTTGAACCGGGCTGGGACAAAAGCTACACCTTC | CASSLEPGWDKSYTF
TRBJ2-2 | TRBV7-9 | . | . | TGTGCCAGCAGCCCCCGCGATTCAGAGGCGAACACCGGGGAGCTGTTTTTT | CASSPRDSEANTGELFF
TRBJ2-7 | TRBV7-2 | . | . | TGTGCCAGCAGCTTAGTAGGGGCCGGGTACGAGCAGTACTTC | CASSLVGAGYEQYF
TRBJ2-7 | TRBV5-1 | . | TRBD2 | TGCGCCAGCAGGGAACTAGCGATCAGCTCCTACGAGCAGTACTTC | CASRELAISSYEQYF
TRBJ1-2 | TRBV7-9 | . | TRBD1 | TGTGCCAGCAGCCCTCGGGGGGTACAGGGGGCTCATGGCTACACCTTC | CASSPRGVQGAHGYTF
TRBJ2-7 | TRBV28 | . | TRBD2 | TGTGCCAGCAGTGCCCCTAGCGGGACTAGCTCCTACGAGCAGTACTTC | CASSAPSGTSSYEQYF
TRBJ2-1 | TRBV2 | . | TRBD2 | TGTGCCAGCCTAGCGGGAAACAATGAGCAGTTCTTC | CASLAGNNEQFF
TRBJ1-4 | TRBV21-1 | . | . | TGTGCCAGCAGCAAAATACGGGGGAATTCTAATGAAAAACTGTTTTTT | CASSKIRGNSNEKLFF
TRBJ2-7 | TRBV5-4 | . | . | TGTGCCAGCAGCTTGGAACCGGGCGGGACCTCCTACGAGCAGTACTTC | CASSLEPGGTSYEQYF
TRBJ2-7 | TRBV7-9 | once | . | TGTGCCAGCAGCTCAACAGGGTCCTACGAGCAGTACTTC | CASSSTGSYEQYF
TRBJ1-1 | TRBV6-1 | . | TRBD1 | TGTGCCAGCAGTGAAGATTGGGACAGGGGGCGGAACACTGAAGCTTTCTTT | CASSEDWDRGRNTEAFF
TRBJ2-3 | TRBV30 | . | TRBD1 | TGTGCCTGGAGTACAGGGGGCGCAGCCGATACGCAGTATTTT | CAWSTGGAADTQYF
TRBJ2-7 | TRBV27 | . | . | TGTGCCAGCAGTTTATCAGCTACCTACGAGCAGTACTTC | CASSLSATYEQYF
TRBJ1-3 | TRBV5-4 | . | TRBD1 | TGTGCCAGCAGCTCACAGGGGAAAGATCCTGGAAACACCATATATTTT | CASSSQGKDPGNTIYF
TRBJ2-1 | TRBV19 | . | TRBD2 | TGTGCCAGTAGGGCGACTAGCGGGACGCCTTCCTACAATGAGCAGTTCTTC | CASRATSGTPSYNEQFF
TRBJ1-1 | TRBV27 | once | . | TGTGCCAGCAGTTTATCGATCCAGGGGAGCACTGAAGCTTTCTTT | CASSLSIQGSTEAFF
TRBJ2-1 | TRBV7-2 | . | TRBD2 | TGTGCCAGCAGCCGGACTAGCGGGGCCTACAATGAGCAGTTCTTC | CASSRTSGAYNEQFF
TRBJ2-5 | TRBV30 | . | TRBD2 | TGTGCCTGGAGTAAAAGCGGGACTGAGACCCAGTACTTC | CAWSKSGTETQYF
TRBJ2-3 | TRBV28 | once | TRBD2 | TGTGCCAGCATCCCTAGGATGGGAGCGGGAGTCACAGATACGCAGTATTTT | CASIPRMGAGVTDTQYF
TRBJ2-5 | TRBV2 | few | TRBD2 | TGTGCCAGCAGGGTGACTAGCGGGAGAGTAACGGAGACCCAGTACTTC | CASRVTSGRVTETQYF
TRBJ2-5 | TRBV5-1 | . | . | TGCGCCAGCGGATCCAGGGATCAAGAGACCCAGTACTTC | CASGSRDQETQYF
TRBJ2-7 | TRBV5-4 | once | . | TGTGCCAGCAGCTCCAACGGACAGTTCGAGCAGTACTTC | CASSSNGQFEQYF
TRBJ1-5 | TRBV30 | few | TRBD1 | TGTGCCTGGAGAGACAGGGGAAGGGGTGGCAATCAGCCCCAGCATTTT | CAWRDRGRGGNQPQHF
TRBJ2-7 | TRBV28 | . | TRBD1 | TGTGCCAGCAGCCTGACAGGGGGCAATCTGGACGAGCAGTACTTC | CASSLTGGNLDEQYF
TRBJ2-2 | TRBV7-2 | . | TRBD1 | TGTGCCAGCAGCTCCCTCCGGACAGGGACCGGGGAGCTGTTTTTT | CASSSLRTGTGELFF
TRBJ1-4 | TRBV15 | . | TRBD1 | TGTGCCACCAGCAGACACCAACAGGGGGCAGGGGAAAAACTGTTTTTT | CATSRHQQGAGEKLFF